One sample yielded the 3 T cell receptor beta chains listed below, sequenced in a study of blood T cell repertoires in COVID-19. TCRdb keeps only in-frame clones here, not all; method: immunoSEQ multiplex PCR. The sample has about 300,000 clones; around 87% are singletons. Sample: peripheral blood. The receptors derive from a man aged 70 or older with acute or convalescent COVID-19.

The chain uses TRBV18 and TRBJ2-5; maybe TRBD2 (6 bases). With 2 bases removed from V and 5 bases from J, the gap between germline ends came to 9 bases. From germline, CDR1 is KGHSH and CDR2 LQKENI. This CDR3 has 13 residues. The CDR3 sequence: CASSPRRGETQYF. Written as DNA, the CDR3 is TGTGCCAGCTCACCAAGACGGGGGGAGACCCAGTACTTC. Full variable domain (rest looked up from reference TRBV18 and TRBJ2-5): NAGVMQNPRHLVRRRGQEARLRCSPMKGHSHVYWYRQLPEEGLKFMVYLQKENIIDESGMPKERFSAEFPKEGPSILRIQQVVRGDSAAYFCASSPRRGETQYFGPGTRLLVL.

V is TRBV2 and J is TRBJ1-5; D is unresolved. The CDR3 loop spans 16 amino acids. V was trimmed by 7 bases and J by 0 bases, leaving 16 bases between them. CDR1 is SNHLY, CDR2 FYNNEI, per germline. Written as DNA, the CDR3 is TGTGCCAGCAATATGGAACAGCCCTATAGCAATCAGCCCCAGCATTTT. This codes for CASNMEQPYSNQPQHF.

In the case of this clone: An end of the junction differs from the germline gene, which may be a read error. This rearrangement joins TRBV7-2 to TRBJ1-3; D not certain. The length of the CDR3 is 14 residues. Germline-derived CDR1 and CDR2 are SGHTA and FQGNSA. The CDR3 nucleotides are TGTGCCAGCAGCTTAGTACGGACTGGAGACACCATATATTTT. It codes for CASSLVRTGDTIYF.